This T cell receptor (beta chain) was identified in a study of neoadjuvant anti-PD-1 for oral cavity cancer. For the study at large: Most patients had three to four biweekly doses of 3 mg/kg nivolumab before resection. Around day 43, patients without progression received a fourth nivolumab dose before surgery.

Overall study findings and caveats: Each response group had just a few patients in TCR analyses.

Of note for this clone: What it binds is unknown.

The repertoire was sequenced with immunoSEQ multiplex PCR; TCRdb's copy has only in-frame clones and lacks some. Found here are 70,000 to 95,000 clones, approximately 80% of them singletons; the top ten hold around 3%. V lost 4 bases to trimming and J lost 5 bases, with 21 bases between them. The CDR3 spans 17 residues. Germline V gene lookup returns CDR1 SGDLS and CDR2 YYNGEE. Blood cells were analyzed directly, without culture or expansion. The starting material was PBMCs, obtained before nivolumab (anti-PD-1) treatment. This TCR was recovered from a person aged 35-79 years with oral cavity squamous cell carcinoma. The rearrangement links TRBV9 to TRBJ2-2; D possibly corresponds to TRBD2 (5 bases). CDR3 protein: CASSPRGRAGETGELFF. In DNA form, the CDR3 reads TGTGCCAGCAGCCCCCGTGGTCGAGCCGGGGAGACCGGGGAGCTGTTTTTT.